The present T cell receptor beta chain was sequenced within a study of graft-versus-host responses after intestinal transplantation. Background on the study: Recipients got multivisceral, liver-intestinal, or isolated intestinal transplants. All of the recipients had induction that used anti-thymocyte globulin, then tacrolimus and steroids for approximately 3 years.

Study conclusions and caveats: Early post-transplant declines in HvG were associated with peak levels of circulating GvH clones. Patients who carried graft-donor T cell macrochimerism also had high graft-versus-host to host-versus-graft clonal ratios in their allografts.

This clone was counted once. Its target is not known. The CDR3 is 13 amino acids. After removal of 4 bases from V and 3 bases from J, the junction contained 3 bases not matched to a gene. Germline values: CDR1 SGDLS, CDR2 YYNGEE. The method was immunoSEQ multiplex PCR; TCRdb's version includes in-frame clones alone and lacks a portion of them. The sample has roughly 120,000 clones, 90% seen once. Sequencing was performed on unstimulated CD4+ T cells sorted from spleen or lymph node cells, taken before intestinal transplant. The origin of this receptor is a human donor who received an intestinal transplant. The chain has TRBV9 and TRBJ2-7, with 8 nucleotides matching TRBD1. CDR3 in DNA: TGTGCCAGCAGCCCCGGACAGGGCTACGAGCAGTACTTC. This translates into CASSPGQGYEQYF.